Listed below are T cell receptor beta chains from one sample, sequenced in a study of blood T cell repertoires in COVID-19. The table came from immunoSEQ multiplex PCR; TCRdb's copy has only in-frame clones and leaves some out. The table has around 150,000 clones, around 84% seen once. The specimen was peripheral blood. Receptors were obtained from a woman aged 80 or over with acute or convalescent COVID-19. The CDR3 runs from the conserved cysteine through the conserved F or W. Some rows mark clone size as missing; the rest say once, few, many or name a class of expanded clone.

j_call: TRBJ1-1; clone_size: NA; v_call: TRBV29-1; cdr3_aa: CSARPPLQSKAEAFF
j_call: TRBJ1-5; clone_size: few; v_call: TRBV7-2; cdr3_aa: CASSSLSWGNQPQHF
j_call: TRBJ2-3; clone_size: NA; v_call: TRBV24-1; cdr3_aa: CATSVGQGNSDTQYF
j_call: TRBJ1-1; clone_size: NA; v_call: TRBV5-6; cdr3_aa: CASSLRGGPNTEAFF
j_call: TRBJ2-5; clone_size: few; v_call: TRBV18; cdr3_aa: CASSLRLAGKQETQYF
j_call: TRBJ2-5; clone_size: once; v_call: TRBV18; cdr3_aa: CASSPLSEETQYF
j_call: TRBJ2-7; clone_size: NA; v_call: TRBV11-1; cdr3_aa: CASGRLAGYEQYF
j_call: TRBJ1-5; clone_size: NA; v_call: TRBV18; cdr3_aa: CASSPSLTGNNQPQHF
j_call: TRBJ1-1; clone_size: few; v_call: TRBV18; cdr3_aa: CASSPPGRPSNTEAFF
j_call: TRBJ1-2; clone_size: NA; v_call: TRBV6-5; cdr3_aa: CATTREGSYGYTF
j_call: TRBJ2-1; clone_size: NA; v_call: TRBV18; cdr3_aa: CASSPGAGTSYNEQFF
j_call: TRBJ2-3; clone_size: once; v_call: TRBV5-1; cdr3_aa: CASSLVPGLSTDTQYF
j_call: TRBJ2-1; clone_size: NA; v_call: TRBV2; cdr3_aa: CASKAGPLFDEQFF
j_call: TRBJ2-1; clone_size: NA; v_call: TRBV16; cdr3_aa: CASSQSGRAGYEQFF
j_call: TRBJ2-2; clone_size: NA; v_call: TRBV14; cdr3_aa: CASSPSSGRENTGELFF